A single sample gave rise to the 20 T cell receptor beta chains below, sequenced in a study of CD8 T cells in ankylosing spondylitis. Using its own MiXCR run on the 5' RACE reads, TCRdb lists one record per CDR3 protein. The table has about 310,000 distinct CDR3 sequences, under 25% seen once. Sequencing used blood, either unsorted or a sorted T cell fraction (not recorded which). These receptors originate from a female donor with ankylosing spondylitis or in good health (not recorded which).

This clonotype was observed a handful of times. The genes are TRBV7-3 and TRBJ2-3; TRBD1 matches 9 bases. V was clipped by 4 bases and J by 6 bases; unmatched bases: 8. In germline, CDR1 is SGHTA, CDR2 FQGTGA. This CDR3 is built from 15 residues. CDR3 protein: CASSSAGQGGDTQYF. The CDR3, as DNA: TGTGCCAGCAGCTCGGCGGGACAGGGAGGCGATACGCAGTATTTT.

This clonotype was seen a handful of times. The chain combines TRBV12-3 or TRBV12-4 with TRBJ1-6, with D perhaps matching TRBD1 (5 bases). The CDR3 sequence is 15 residues long. The V gene lost 6 bases and the J gene lost 5 bases, with 14 bases spanning the gap. The chain's CDR3 is CASRARGLDNSPLHF. The CDR3 DNA reads as TGTGCCAGCAGGGCAAGGGGCCTAGATAATTCACCCCTCCACTTT.

Only a few counts were recorded for this clonotype. V usage is TRBV20-1 and J usage is TRBJ2-7; D possibly corresponds to TRBD2 (6 bases). V shed 5 bases and J shed 0 bases, with 8 bases lying between them. This CDR3 has 12 amino acids. The germline V gene has CDR1 DFQATT and CDR2 SNEGSKA (reference sequence). The CDR3 DNA sequence: TGCAGTGCTGCGGGGTCCTCCTACGAGCAGTACTTC. Its translation is CSAAGSSYEQYF.

The gene calls are TRBV25-1 and TRBJ1-1, with D hard to call. The V gene's germline CDR1 is MGHDK and CDR2 SYGVNS. Deletions cut 1 base from V and 2 bases from J, with 8 bases between. The CDR3 has 14 residues. This CDR3 is CASSEFGPNTEAFF. The CDR3 region has the DNA TGTGCCAGCAGTGAATTCGGGCCAAACACTGAAGCTTTCTTT.

The table lists this clonotype with a few counts. The chain links TRBV25-1 to TRBJ2-1; no clear D. V lost 1 base and J 8 bases, leaving 6 bases between the germline ends. Germline loops: CDR1 MGHDK, CDR2 SYGVNS. This CDR3 contains 12 residues. The CDR3 is CASSEWVDEQFF. The CDR3 DNA reads as TGTGCCAGCAGTGAATGGGTCGATGAGCAGTTCTTC.

The chain combines TRBV20-1 with TRBJ2-7; tentatively, D is TRBD2 (6 bases). The CDR3 runs 14 residues. CDR1 is DFQATT, CDR2 SNEGSKA, per germline (reference sequence). Trimming took 4 bases from V and 4 from J, leaving 17 bases between them. CDR3 amino acids: CSATRDGFFYEQYF. CDR3 in DNA: TGCAGTGCTACGCGGGACGGATTCTTTTACGAGCAGTACTTC.

Notes on this clonotype: The junction differs from germline at one of its ends, possibly a read error. The DNA of the CDR3 is TGTGCCATCAGTGTCGGGGGTACTAAGGAAAAAATGTTTTTT. This translates into CAISVGGTKEKMFF. The rearrangement links TRBV10-3 to TRBJ1-4; D perhaps matches TRBD1 (5 bases). Germline CDR1 is ENHRY and CDR2 is SYGVKD. The CDR3 covers 14 residues.

A single count supports this clonotype. The chain combines TRBV6-2 or TRBV6-3 with TRBJ2-1; 11 nucleotides match TRBD2. V lost 5 bases and J lost 12; bases outside the gene matches: 3. This CDR3 is built from 12 residues. Germline loops: CDR1 MNHEY, CDR2 SVGEGT. DNA of the CDR3: TGTGCCAGCAGTACAGGACTAGCGGGGCAGTTCTTC. Protein product: CASSTGLAGQFF.

This clonotype was observed a few times. The rearrangement joins TRBV12-3 or TRBV12-4 to TRBJ1-2; 8 bases are a match to TRBD1. The length of the CDR3 is 14 residues. V was pared by 5 bases and J by 2 bases, with 4 bases of the junction left unmatched. The CDR3: CASSPQGANYGYTF. The CDR3 coding sequence is TGTGCCAGCAGTCCCCAGGGGGCAAACTATGGCTACACCTTC.

The gene calls are TRBV6-2 or TRBV6-3 and TRBJ2-7, with 7 bases fitting TRBD2. The CDR3 is 13 amino acids. V trimming: 4 bases; J trimming: 3 bases; junction bases outside the gene matches: 3. The germline gives CDR1 MNHEY, CDR2 SVGEGT. CDR3 sequence: CASSFSGYYEQYF. Written as DNA, the CDR3 is TGTGCCAGCAGTTTTAGCGGGTACTACGAGCAGTACTTC.

Only a few counts were recorded for this clonotype. The chain joins TRBV25-1 to TRBJ1-1; D is possibly TRBD1 (5 bases). The CDR3 totals 12 residues. In germline, CDR1 is MGHDK, CDR2 SYGVNS. The germline V and J ends were trimmed by 6 bases and 3 bases, with 8 bases remaining between them. This CDR3 is CASSQGYTEAFF. CDR3 DNA sequence: TGTGCCAGCAGCCAGGGTTACACTGAAGCTTTCTTT.

A few counts support this clonotype. The J gene is TRBJ2-3, the V gene TRBV29-1; 11 bases line up with TRBD2. V dropped 6 bases and J dropped 5; count of bases not matched to a gene: 4. This CDR3 comprises 13 residues. Looked up from germline, CDR1 is SQVTM and CDR2 is ANQGSEA. The CDR3 DNA sequence: TGCAGCGTCAAAGGACTAGCGGGAGATACGCAGTATTTT. It encodes CSVKGLAGDTQYF.

This clonotype was seen ten or more times. V and J are TRBV20-1 and TRBJ2-1; 16 bases are a match to TRBD2. CDR1 and CDR2 (germline): DFQATT, SNEGSKA (reference sequence). This CDR3 contains 15 residues. J gave up 12 bases and V 1 base, and 6 bases lay outside the gene matches. The CDR3 spells CSARVGTSGGDGQFF. CDR3 nucleotides: TGCAGTGCTAGAGTGGGGACTAGCGGGGGGGACGGGCAGTTCTTC.

This clonotype has only a few counts. The chain joins TRBV20-1 to TRBJ1-4; perhaps TRBD1 as D (5 bases). V was trimmed by 5 bases and J by 6 bases, leaving 13 bases between them. The CDR3 totals 13 residues. From germline, CDR1 is DFQATT and CDR2 SNEGSKA (reference sequence). The CDR3 sequence is CSALYRSYEKLFF. CDR3 in DNA: TGCAGTGCTCTATACAGGTCGTATGAAAAACTGTTTTTT.

This clonotype came up a few times. At one boundary the junction diverges from the germline segment, which might be a read error. The rearrangement joins TRBV29-1 to TRBJ2-3; D might be TRBD1 (5 bases). This CDR3 comprises 10 residues. Germline loops: CDR1 SQVTM, CDR2 ANQGSEA. CDR3 coding DNA: TGCAGCGTAGAAGGGGCTACGCAGTATTTT. Protein: CSVEGATQYF.

V and J are TRBV6-2 or TRBV6-3 and TRBJ1-1; no clear D gene. Germline V gene sequence: CDR1 MNHEY, CDR2 SVGEGT. This CDR3 comprises 13 residues. Trimming took off 2 bases at V and 4 bases at J, with 8 bases between the two ends. For the CDR3, the DNA is TGTGCCAGCAGTTACGGTTCGAGCACTGAAGCTTTCTTT. Translating gives CASSYGSSTEAFF.

This clonotype occurred a few times. The V call is TRBV15, the J call TRBJ2-7, with TRBD2 as a possible D gene (6 bases). Trimming cost V 5 bases and J 3 bases, with 11 bases left between them. There are 13 residues in the CDR3. Germline CDR1 and CDR2: LNHNV and YYDKDF (reference sequence). The CDR3 is CATSWDSRYEQYF. DNA of the CDR3: TGTGCCACCAGCTGGGACTCCCGCTACGAGCAGTACTTC.

This clonotype has more than one count but fewer than ten. This chain connects TRBV7-9 to TRBJ2-7; 7 positions agree with TRBD1. The germline CDR1 and CDR2 sequences are SEHNR and FQNEAQ (reference sequence). This CDR3 has 16 residues. J was trimmed by 2 bases and V by 4 bases; bases with no gene match: 11. CDR3 protein: CASSSTGDPPPYEQYF. The CDR3 DNA follows: TGTGCCAGCAGCTCCACAGGGGATCCCCCTCCCTACGAGCAGTACTTC. Full variable domain (rest looked up from reference TRBV7-9 and TRBJ2-7): DTGVSQNPRHKITKRGQNVTFRCDPISEHNRLYWYRQTLGQGPEFLTYFQNEAQLEKSRLLSDRFSAERPKGSFSTLEIQRTEQGDSAMYLCASSSTGDPPPYEQYFGPGTRLTVT.

This clonotype was detected only a few times. V and J are TRBV12-3 or TRBV12-4 and TRBJ1-2; D not certain. The CDR3 covers 13 residues. V lost 6 bases, J lost 8 bases, and 16 bases lay in between. CDR3 sequence reads: CASRRELLGGYTF. CDR3 DNA sequence: TGTGCCAGCAGAAGGGAATTACTGGGAGGCTACACCTTC.

The J gene is TRBJ1-1, the V gene TRBV7-9; D may be TRBD1 (6 bases). The germline V gene has CDR1 SEHNR and CDR2 FQNEAQ (reference sequence). V was shortened by 1 base and J by 10 bases, with 16 bases between the two germline ends. The CDR3 has 14 amino acids. CDR3 sequence: CASSLEPRTAPAFF. The CDR3 nucleotides read TGTGCCAGCAGCTTAGAACCCCGGACAGCCCCAGCTTTCTTT.